Presented here are 14 T cell receptor beta chains from one specimen sequenced in a study of blood T cells in healthy people across ages. PCR was performed a second time for roughly 7 to 12 cycles using a sample-barcoded 5' primer and a J-beta primer mix. TCRdb reanalysed the 5' RACE reads using MiXCR and keeps one entry per CDR3 protein. The data contain roughly 900,000 distinct CDR3 sequences, 29% of them singletons. The sequenced sample consisted of blood. The receptors here all came from an elderly woman in good health.

Concerning this clonotype itself: The junction does not match germline at one end; this may be a read error. The chain combines TRBV15 with TRBJ2-1; D unclear. This CDR3 has 12 residues. The germline V gene has CDR1 LNHNV and CDR2 YYDKDF (reference sequence). The CDR3 sequence is CVTSIWRETQFF. DNA for the CDR3: TGTGTCACCAGCATATGGAGAGAGACCCAGTTCTTC. Drawing the rest from reference TRBV15 and TRBJ2-1, the complete variable domain is DAMVIQNPRYQVTQFGKPVTLSCSQTLNHNVMYWYQQKSSQAPKLLFHYYDKDFNNEADTPDNFQSRRPNTSFCFLDIRSPGLGDTAMYLCVTSIWRETQFFGPGTRLTVL.

V is TRBV20-1 and J is TRBJ2-4; 8 bases align to TRBD2. The junction had 11 bases not matched to a gene; V was cut back by 0 bases and J by 7 bases. CDR1 and CDR2 (germline): DFQATT, SNEGSKA (reference sequence). CDR3 size: 16 residues. In nucleotides, the CDR3 is TGCAGTGCTAGAGAACCCTCTGGGACTAGTTTGAACATTCAGTACTTC. Translating it yields CSAREPSGTSLNIQYF.

Regarding this clonotype: Being one base from a much bigger clone, this may be a read error. The chain has TRBV11-2 and TRBJ2-7, with 8 bases identical to TRBD1. This CDR3 is built from 15 residues. Germline CDR1 is SGHAT and CDR2 is FQNNGV. The CDR3 protein is CASSLEGTGSYEQCF. The CDR3 nucleotides read TGTGCCAGCAGCTTAGAAGGGACAGGTTCCTACGAGCAGTGCTTC.

In its sample, this clonotype was seen a few times. V and J are TRBV7-9 and TRBJ1-1, with TRBD1 as a possible D gene (6 bases). The V and J ends lost 5 bases and 3 bases respectively, with 16 bases between them. There are 15 residues in the CDR3. CDR1 is SEHNR, CDR2 FQNEAQ, per germline (reference sequence). The CDR3 region has the DNA TGTGCCAGCAGCACTCCACAGGGACTGGACACTGAAGCTTTCTTT. Protein: CASSTPQGLDTEAFF.

Concerning this clonotype: This may stem from a read error, because a much larger clone lies one nucleotide away. This chain connects TRBV5-4 to TRBJ2-5; 7 bases align to TRBD2. The length of the CDR3 is 15 residues. Per germline, CDR1 SGHNT and CDR2 YYREEE (reference sequence). Germline trimming cut 5 bases from V and 11 bases from J; bases unmatched to any gene: 18. CDR3 coding DNA: TGTGCCAGCAGTCGTCCGGGGGGATCCTACAATGAGCAGTACTTC. This sequence encodes CASSRPGGSYNEQYF.

This clonotype was recorded many times. J is TRBJ2-5 and V is TRBV6-6; D is undetermined. There are 13 residues in the CDR3. Germline-derived CDR1 and CDR2 are MNHNY and SVGAGI (reference sequence). V shed 11 bases and J shed 2 bases, with 15 bases lying between them. The CDR3 spells CAARRNVQETQYF. CDR3 in DNA: TGTGCCGCCCGACGGAACGTTCAAGAGACCCAGTACTTC.

To note about this clonotype: With a much larger clone just one base away, this may be a read error. J is TRBJ1-2 and V is TRBV27, with D perhaps TRBD1 (6 bases). The CDR3 spans 15 residues. Germline V CDR1 and CDR2: MNHEY, SMNVEV (reference sequence). Trimming stripped 4 bases from V and 6 bases from J, with 18 bases between. For the CDR3, the DNA is TGTGCCAGCAGTTCGACACACGGACAGCACCATGGCTACACCTTC. Translating gives CASSSTHGQHHGYTF.

This clonotype was observed at least ten times. The chain carries TRBV29-1 and TRBJ2-1; 10 bases fit TRBD2. CDR3 size: 15 residues. The germline V gene encodes CDR1 SQVTM and CDR2 ANQGSEA. J was trimmed by 8 bases and V by 6 bases; bases with no gene match: 13. The CDR3 loop is CSVKRGSGGAYEQFF. The CDR3, as DNA: TGCAGCGTCAAAAGGGGGAGCGGGGGGGCCTATGAGCAGTTCTTC.

This clonotype was found many times. This sequence joins TRBV24-1 and TRBJ2-3; a possible D gene is TRBD1 (6 bases). Germline assignment: CDR1 KGHDR and CDR2 SFDVKD. Trimming cost V 4 bases and J 4 bases, with 23 bases left between them. This CDR3 spans 18 amino acids. Here the CDR3 reads CATSERSFDRQGSDTQYF. The CDR3 DNA reads TGTGCCACCAGTGAACGGTCCTTCGACAGGCAGGGATCAGATACGCAGTATTTT.

The chain carries TRBV6-1 and TRBJ2-7; D may be TRBD2 (6 bases). Per germline, CDR1 MNHNS and CDR2 SASEGT. The ends were cut back, 3 bases at V and 2 bases at J, with 14 bases in the middle. The CDR3 spans 15 residues. The CDR3 DNA reads as TGTGCCAGCAGTGAGGGACTCCCCGGCACCTACGAGCAGTACTTC. This translates into CASSEGLPGTYEQYF.

The sample holds a few counts of this clonotype. A clone one base away is much larger, so this may be a read error. The chain has TRBV12-3 or TRBV12-4 and TRBJ2-1, with D perhaps matching TRBD1 or TRBD2 (5 bases each). Between the trimmed V and J ends, which lost 8 bases and 13 bases, there was a span of 21 bases. The CDR3 has 13 amino acids. The CDR3 region is CASQTRGEKTQFF. CDR3 sequence (DNA): TGTGCCAGCCAAACGAGGGGCGAAAAGACCCAGTTCTTC.

There are a few counts of this clonotype. V and J are TRBV6-5 and TRBJ1-3; no firm D call. CDR1 and CDR2 from the germline V gene are MNHEY and SVGAGI. The CDR3 is made up of 13 amino acids. Trimming removed 7 bases at V and 4 bases at J, with 11 bases between. The CDR3 loop reads CASNSQRGNTIYF. In DNA, the CDR3 is TGTGCCAGCAACTCCCAACGGGGAAACACCATATATTTT.

This clonotype was counted a single time. As DNA, the CDR3 is TGTGCCAGCAAAGGCGGGGGGATAGGCACCGGGGAGCTGTTTTTT. Translated: CASKGGGIGTGELFF. The rearrangement uses TRBV28 and TRBJ2-2; 8 positions agree with TRBD2. Germline V CDR1 and CDR2: MDHEN, SYDVKM. The CDR3 is 15 residues long. V shed 7 bases and J 4 bases; nucleotides not matched to a gene: 8.

This clonotype was detected only a few times. A much larger clone sits a single nucleotide away, making a read error possible. The chain recombines TRBV12-3 or TRBV12-4 with TRBJ2-3, with D maybe TRBD2 (5 bases). The CDR3 length is 14 residues. CDR3 DNA sequence: TGTGCCAGCAGAAGCGCAGCTAGCACAGATGCGCAGTATTTT. It encodes CASRSAASTDAQYF.